This T cell receptor beta chain was identified in a study of cytomegalovirus exposure and HLA in healthy donors. Background on the study: The approximately 130 validation repertoires and the 666 first-cohort repertoires shared a platform, a later analysis reported.

Broader study findings: The study recorded fewer than 200 TCR beta chains that were cytomegalovirus-associated. One later analysis, an examination of the 100 to 150 validation repertoires, found that first-cohort TCR clusters tended to co-occur in them.

Assay: immunoSEQ multiplex PCR; the TCRdb copy retains only in-frame clones and omits some. This table has 330,000 or so clones, roughly 89% appearing once. In germline, CDR1 is MNHEY, CDR2 SMNVEV (reference sequence). Trimming stripped 0 bases from V and 4 bases from J, with 13 bases between. There are 16 residues in the CDR3. In the case of this clone: Its antigen remains unidentified.

The specimen sequenced was PBMCs. This chain joins TRBV27 and TRBJ1-5; D is uncertain. The sequence was obtained from a woman younger than 30 in good health and CMV-seronegative. CDR3 sequence reads: CASSLSWKRANQPQHF. In nucleotides, the CDR3 is TGTGCCAGCAGTTTATCTTGGAAGCGGGCTAATCAGCCCCAGCATTTT.